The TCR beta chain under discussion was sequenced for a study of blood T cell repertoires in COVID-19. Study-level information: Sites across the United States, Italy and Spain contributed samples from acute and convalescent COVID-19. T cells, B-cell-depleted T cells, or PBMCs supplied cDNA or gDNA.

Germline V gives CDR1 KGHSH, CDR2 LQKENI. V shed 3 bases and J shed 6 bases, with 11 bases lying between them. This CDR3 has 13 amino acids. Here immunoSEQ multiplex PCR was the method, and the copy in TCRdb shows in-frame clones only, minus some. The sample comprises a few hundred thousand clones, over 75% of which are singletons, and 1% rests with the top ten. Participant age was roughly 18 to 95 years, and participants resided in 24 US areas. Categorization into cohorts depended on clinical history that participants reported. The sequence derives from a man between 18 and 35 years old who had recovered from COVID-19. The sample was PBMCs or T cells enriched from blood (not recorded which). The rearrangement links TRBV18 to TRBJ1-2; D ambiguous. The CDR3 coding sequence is TGTGCCAGCTCACCGGTAGAGCGAAATGGCTACACCTTC. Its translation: CASSPVERNGYTF.